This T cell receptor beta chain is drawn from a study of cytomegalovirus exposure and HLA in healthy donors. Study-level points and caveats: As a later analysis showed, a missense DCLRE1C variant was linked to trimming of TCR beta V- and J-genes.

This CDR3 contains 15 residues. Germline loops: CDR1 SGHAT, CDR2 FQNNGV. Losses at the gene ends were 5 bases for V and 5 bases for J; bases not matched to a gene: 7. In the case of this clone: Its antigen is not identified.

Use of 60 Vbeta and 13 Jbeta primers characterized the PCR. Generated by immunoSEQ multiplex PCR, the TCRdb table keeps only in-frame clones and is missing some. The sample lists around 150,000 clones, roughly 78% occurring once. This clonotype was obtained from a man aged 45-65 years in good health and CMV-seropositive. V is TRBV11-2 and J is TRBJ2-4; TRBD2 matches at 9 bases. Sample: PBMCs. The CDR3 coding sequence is TGTGCCAGCAGCACTAGCGGGTCGTTTGAAAACATTCAGTACTTC. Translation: CASSTSGSFENIQYF.